One and the same sample provided the 24 T cell receptor beta chains below, sequenced in a study of liver allograft versus peripheral blood T cells. Turning to the study itself: Comparing T cell receptor repertoires in transplanted livers with those in recipients' peripheral blood was part of the design.

Each CDR3 protein gets one entry after TCRdb re-called the reads with MiXCR. The top ten clones hold about 1.7% of a sample with roughly 10,000 distinct CDR3 sequences, about 18% of them seen once. Every receptor here comes from a human patient who had a liver transplant. Some T cells may have originated in the graft donor.

Worth noting for this clonotype: One end of the junction fails to match germline, which may point to a read error. The chain links TRBV20-1 to TRBJ1-4, with a tentative D call TRBD1 (5 bases). This CDR3 region has 10 residues. CDR1 is DFQATT and CDR2 is SNEGSKA in the germline V gene (reference sequence). The CDR3 spells CSARGGDSGF. The CDR3 DNA sequence: TGCAGTGCTAGGGGGGGGGACTCCGGGTTT.

This chain joins TRBV10-3 and TRBJ1-5; 9 nucleotides line up with TRBD1. The V segment lost 5 bases and the J segment 3 bases; nucleotides outside the gene matches: 5. The CDR3 has 15 amino acids. The germline V gene has CDR1 ENHRY and CDR2 SYGVKD. The CDR3 coding sequence is TGTGCCATCAGTAAAGACAGGGGGTCCAATCAGCCCCAGCATTTT. It codes for CAISKDRGSNQPQHF.

This clonotype qualifies as large. The chain links TRBV29-1 to TRBJ2-3, with D maybe TRBD1 (6 bases). V lost 2 bases to trimming and J lost 1 base, with 7 bases between them. The CDR3 covers 13 residues. Looked up from germline, CDR1 is SQVTM and CDR2 is ANQGSEA. CDR3 bases: TGCAGCGTTGAACCAGGGGGCACAGATACGCAGTATTTT. Translated, it gives CSVEPGGTDTQYF.

The chain has TRBV5-5 and TRBJ2-7; possibly TRBD1 for D (6 bases). The germline V and J ends were trimmed by 1 base and 3 bases, with 11 bases remaining between them. The CDR3 has 14 residues. The V gene's germline CDR1 is SGHKS and CDR2 YYEKEE (reference sequence). The CDR3 is CASSLTGRDYEQYF. The CDR3 bases are TGTGCCAGCAGCTTGACAGGGCGCGACTACGAGCAGTACTTC. Complete variable domain (other parts from reference TRBV5-5 and TRBJ2-7): DAGVTQSPTHLIKTRGQQVTLRCSPISGHKSVSWYQQVLGQGPQFIFQYYEKEERGRGNFPDRFSARQFPNYSSELNVNALLLGDSALYLCASSLTGRDYEQYFGPGTRLTVT.

The CDR3 DNA reads TGTGCCAGCAGCTACGCGGGGGTCTACAATGAGCAGTTCTTC. Its protein product is CASSYAGVYNEQFF. The chain couples TRBV11-1 to TRBJ2-1; 7 nucleotides line up with TRBD2. Per germline, CDR1 SGHAT and CDR2 FQDESV (reference sequence). Losses at the gene ends were 4 bases for V and 3 bases for J; bases not matched to a gene: 3. The CDR3 sequence is 14 residues long. Full variable domain (rest looked up from reference TRBV11-1 and TRBJ2-1): EAEVAQSPRYKITEKSQAVAFWCDPISGHATLYWYRQILGQGPELLVQFQDESVVDDSQLPKDRFSAERLKGVDSTLKIQPAELGDSAMYLCASSYAGVYNEQFFGPGTRLTVL.

This chain connects TRBV30 to TRBJ2-7; 7 bases align to TRBD1. This CDR3 contains 16 residues. V shed 3 bases, J shed 0 bases, and the junction held 11 bases outside the gene matches. The germline V gene has CDR1 GTSNPN and CDR2 SVGIG (reference sequence). CDR3 sequence: CAWSPRRDSSSYEQYF. CDR3 nucleotides: TGTGCCTGGAGCCCCCGCCGGGACAGTTCCTCCTACGAGCAGTACTTC.

The chain recombines TRBV14 with TRBJ2-2; D not certain. In germline, CDR1 is SGHDN, CDR2 FVKESK. This CDR3 is 13 amino acids long. The V end was cut by 1 base, the J end by 5 bases, with 5 bases between. The CDR3: CASSQGWTGELFF. The CDR3 nucleotides are TGTGCCAGCAGCCAAGGGTGGACCGGGGAGCTGTTTTTT.

This clonotype showed up just a few times. The chain couples TRBV5-6 to TRBJ1-3, with D possibly TRBD1 on 6 matching bases. This CDR3 comprises 18 residues. V was trimmed by 2 bases and J by 0 bases, leaving 18 bases between them. Germline V CDR1 and CDR2: SGHDT, YYEEEE. CDR3 region: CASSFMSGHLSSGNTIYF. CDR3 in DNA: TGTGCCAGCAGCTTTATGTCGGGACACTTGAGCTCTGGAAACACCATATATTTT.

This clonotype came up a few times. The rearrangement joins TRBV9 to TRBJ2-1; no clear D gene. Looked up from germline, CDR1 is SGDLS and CDR2 is YYNGEE. Trimming cost V 0 bases and J 9 bases, with 10 bases left between them. The CDR3 covers 13 residues. The CDR3 DNA follows: TGTGCCAGCAGCGTAGCCCTTCACACTGAGCAGTTCTTC. Translation: CASSVALHTEQFF.

The chain recombines TRBV15 with TRBJ2-7, with no clear D. The V end lost 5 bases, the J end lost 6 bases, and 17 bases lay between the germline ends. CDR1 and CDR2 from the germline V gene are LNHNV and YYDKDF (reference sequence). The CDR3 is made up of 14 amino acids. The CDR3 protein is CATSLKLKGSEQYF. CDR3 bases: TGTGCCACCAGCCTTAAATTGAAAGGAAGCGAGCAGTACTTC.

This clonotype has more than one count but fewer than ten. The chain joins TRBV5-6 to TRBJ1-1; possibly TRBD1 for D (6 bases). The ends were cut back, 3 bases at V and 5 bases at J, with 17 bases in the middle. The CDR3 covers 15 residues. Germline V gene data show CDR1 as SGHDT and CDR2 as YYEEEE. The CDR3 DNA is TGTGCCAGCAGCTCTTACAGGGAGGCTTTGACTGAAGCTTTCTTT. Residues: CASSSYREALTEAFF.

The genes are TRBV20-1 and TRBJ2-5; 11 nucleotides agree with TRBD2. The CDR3 has 15 residues. The germline gives CDR1 DFQATT, CDR2 SNEGSKA (reference sequence). Unmatched junction bases numbered 13, after V lost 6 bases and J lost 7 bases. Here the CDR3 reads CSAPRLAGTAGTQYF. The CDR3 DNA sequence: TGCAGTGCCCCCCGACTAGCGGGAACCGCGGGGACCCAGTACTTC.

This clonotype was recorded many times. The chain is built from TRBV30 and TRBJ2-7, with a tentative D call TRBD1 (6 bases). Trimming removed 3 bases from V and 5 bases from J, with 14 bases in between. This CDR3 has 13 residues. CDR1 and CDR2 from the germline V gene are GTSNPN and SVGIG (reference sequence). As DNA, the CDR3 is TGTGCCTGGAGATGGCAGGGGCCCAACGAGCAGTACTTC. It specifies CAWRWQGPNEQYF.

This clonotype was observed a handful of times. The rearrangement uses TRBV24-1 and TRBJ2-3; no reliable D call. Germline CDR1 and CDR2: KGHDR and SFDVKD. Trimming left V 3 bases short and J 0 bases short, with 0 bases between. The CDR3 covers 12 residues. The CDR3 DNA reads as TGTGCCACCAGTGATAGCACAGATACGCAGTATTTT. It yields the protein CATSDSTDTQYF.

Concerning this clonotype: With a much larger clone just one base away, this may be a read error. In this CDR3 the conserved last residue, phenylalanine or tryptophan, is missing, so a read error is likely. V usage is TRBV7-3 and J usage is TRBJ2-1; D might be TRBD1 (8 bases). This CDR3 comprises 13 residues. The V and J ends lost 8 bases and 10 bases respectively, with 18 bases between them. Germline V gene lookup returns CDR1 SGHTA and CDR2 FQGTGA. This chain's CDR3 is CASLNYRGGEQFL. The CDR3 DNA is TGTGCCAGCCTAAATTACAGGGGGGGGGAGCAGTTCTTA.

This clonotype is medium-sized within its sample. V is TRBV19 and J is TRBJ1-5; 7 positions match TRBD1. Germline V gene sequence: CDR1 LNHDA, CDR2 SQIVND (reference sequence). CDR3 size: 15 residues. The junction had 5 bases not matched to a gene; V was cut back by 3 bases and J by 3 bases. Written as DNA, the CDR3 is TGTGCCAGTAGTATCGGACAGGCCGACAATCAGCCCCAGCATTTT. Translated, it gives CASSIGQADNQPQHF.

The rearrangement links TRBV6-1 to TRBJ1-6; 8 bases match TRBD1. The CDR3 consists of 18 residues. V shed 2 bases, J shed 2 bases, and the junction held 8 bases outside the gene matches. From germline, CDR1 is MNHNS and CDR2 SASEGT. The CDR3 sequence is CASSERDRTATYNSPLHF. The DNA of the CDR3 is TGTGCCAGCAGTGAAAGGGACAGGACCGCCACCTATAATTCACCCCTCCACTTT.

This clonotype is categorized as medium-sized. The CDR3 protein is CASSLGQGNYGYTF. The CDR3 DNA reads TGTGCCAGCAGCCTTGGACAGGGGAACTATGGCTACACCTTC. This chain links TRBV6-6 with TRBJ1-2, with TRBD1 identical over 9 bases. CDR1 is MNHNY, CDR2 SVGAGI, per germline (reference sequence). There are 14 residues in the CDR3. Trimming cost V 6 bases and J 2 bases; bases outside gene matches: 4.

The rearrangement uses TRBV11-1 and TRBJ1-3; 12 nucleotides align to TRBD1. After removal of 5 bases from V and 0 bases from J, the junction contained 8 bases not matched to a gene. Germline lookup yields CDR1 SGHAT and CDR2 FQDESV (reference sequence). The CDR3 loop spans 18 amino acids. The chain's CDR3 is CASSPGTGGPRSGNTIYF. The CDR3 DNA sequence: TGTGCCAGCAGCCCCGGGACAGGGGGCCCACGCTCTGGAAACACCATATATTTT.

The genes are TRBV28 and TRBJ2-7; TRBD2 aligns across 14 bases. J gave up 9 bases and V 7 bases, and 11 bases lay outside the gene matches. Per germline, CDR1 MDHEN and CDR2 SYDVKM. CDR3 length equals 15 residues. CDR3 sequence: CASIEGLAGGGSQYF. In DNA form, the CDR3 reads TGTGCCAGCATTGAAGGACTAGCGGGAGGAGGTTCGCAGTACTTC.

This clonotype is judged medium-sized. The chain employs TRBV6-1 and TRBJ1-1; D is perhaps TRBD1 (5 bases). Trimming shortened V by 3 bases and J by 5 bases, and 13 bases separated the two germline ends. The germline V gene has CDR1 MNHNS and CDR2 SASEGT. The CDR3 has 14 residues. Here the CDR3 DNA reads TGTGCCAGCAGTGATATGCAGGGTGAGACTGAAGCTTTCTTT. Amino acid sequence: CASSDMQGETEAFF.

By frequency in the sample, this clonotype is medium-sized. V gene TRBV19 combines with J gene TRBJ1-2; D gene ambiguous. Trimming took off 0 bases at V and 2 bases at J, with 7 bases between the two ends. The CDR3 sequence is 14 residues long. Germline V lookup: CDR1 LNHDA, CDR2 SQIVND (reference sequence). The CDR3: CASSIERFNYGYTF. The CDR3 bases are TGTGCCAGTAGTATAGAACGGTTCAACTATGGCTACACCTTC.

This clonotype appeared many times. V is TRBV28 and J is TRBJ2-5; TRBD2 aligns across 12 bases. V shed 9 bases and J 2 bases; nucleotides not matched to a gene: 4. This CDR3 contains 14 residues. In germline, CDR1 is MDHEN, CDR2 SYDVKM. Here the CDR3 DNA reads TGTGCCAGTCGACTAGCGGGAGCTCAAGAGACCCAGTACTTC. Translating it yields CASRLAGAQETQYF.

By sample share, this clonotype is medium-sized. CDR3 sequence (DNA): TGTGCCAGCAGTCCCCGTTCGGAGGACATTAATGAAAAACTGTTTTTT. Amino acid sequence: CASSPRSEDINEKLFF. This chain joins TRBV27 and TRBJ1-4; D possibly corresponds to TRBD1 (5 bases). The V gene lost 5 bases and the J gene lost 4 bases, with 17 bases spanning the gap. CDR3 length: 16 amino acids. Germline CDR1 reads MNHEY; CDR2 reads SMNVEV (reference sequence).